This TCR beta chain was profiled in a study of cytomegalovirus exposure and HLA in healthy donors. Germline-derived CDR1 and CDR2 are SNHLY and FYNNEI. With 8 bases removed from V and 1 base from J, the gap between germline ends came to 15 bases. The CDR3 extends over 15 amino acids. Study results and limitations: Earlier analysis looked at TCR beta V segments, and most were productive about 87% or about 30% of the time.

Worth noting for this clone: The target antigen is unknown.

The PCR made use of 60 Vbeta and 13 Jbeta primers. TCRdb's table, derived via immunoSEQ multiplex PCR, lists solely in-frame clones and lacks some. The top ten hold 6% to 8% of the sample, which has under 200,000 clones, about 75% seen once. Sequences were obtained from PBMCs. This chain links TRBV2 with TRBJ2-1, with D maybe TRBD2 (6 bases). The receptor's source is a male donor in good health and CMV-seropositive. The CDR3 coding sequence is TGTGCCAGCCGGAGTCCGGGAGATTCCTACAATGAGCAGTTCTTC. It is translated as CASRSPGDSYNEQFF.